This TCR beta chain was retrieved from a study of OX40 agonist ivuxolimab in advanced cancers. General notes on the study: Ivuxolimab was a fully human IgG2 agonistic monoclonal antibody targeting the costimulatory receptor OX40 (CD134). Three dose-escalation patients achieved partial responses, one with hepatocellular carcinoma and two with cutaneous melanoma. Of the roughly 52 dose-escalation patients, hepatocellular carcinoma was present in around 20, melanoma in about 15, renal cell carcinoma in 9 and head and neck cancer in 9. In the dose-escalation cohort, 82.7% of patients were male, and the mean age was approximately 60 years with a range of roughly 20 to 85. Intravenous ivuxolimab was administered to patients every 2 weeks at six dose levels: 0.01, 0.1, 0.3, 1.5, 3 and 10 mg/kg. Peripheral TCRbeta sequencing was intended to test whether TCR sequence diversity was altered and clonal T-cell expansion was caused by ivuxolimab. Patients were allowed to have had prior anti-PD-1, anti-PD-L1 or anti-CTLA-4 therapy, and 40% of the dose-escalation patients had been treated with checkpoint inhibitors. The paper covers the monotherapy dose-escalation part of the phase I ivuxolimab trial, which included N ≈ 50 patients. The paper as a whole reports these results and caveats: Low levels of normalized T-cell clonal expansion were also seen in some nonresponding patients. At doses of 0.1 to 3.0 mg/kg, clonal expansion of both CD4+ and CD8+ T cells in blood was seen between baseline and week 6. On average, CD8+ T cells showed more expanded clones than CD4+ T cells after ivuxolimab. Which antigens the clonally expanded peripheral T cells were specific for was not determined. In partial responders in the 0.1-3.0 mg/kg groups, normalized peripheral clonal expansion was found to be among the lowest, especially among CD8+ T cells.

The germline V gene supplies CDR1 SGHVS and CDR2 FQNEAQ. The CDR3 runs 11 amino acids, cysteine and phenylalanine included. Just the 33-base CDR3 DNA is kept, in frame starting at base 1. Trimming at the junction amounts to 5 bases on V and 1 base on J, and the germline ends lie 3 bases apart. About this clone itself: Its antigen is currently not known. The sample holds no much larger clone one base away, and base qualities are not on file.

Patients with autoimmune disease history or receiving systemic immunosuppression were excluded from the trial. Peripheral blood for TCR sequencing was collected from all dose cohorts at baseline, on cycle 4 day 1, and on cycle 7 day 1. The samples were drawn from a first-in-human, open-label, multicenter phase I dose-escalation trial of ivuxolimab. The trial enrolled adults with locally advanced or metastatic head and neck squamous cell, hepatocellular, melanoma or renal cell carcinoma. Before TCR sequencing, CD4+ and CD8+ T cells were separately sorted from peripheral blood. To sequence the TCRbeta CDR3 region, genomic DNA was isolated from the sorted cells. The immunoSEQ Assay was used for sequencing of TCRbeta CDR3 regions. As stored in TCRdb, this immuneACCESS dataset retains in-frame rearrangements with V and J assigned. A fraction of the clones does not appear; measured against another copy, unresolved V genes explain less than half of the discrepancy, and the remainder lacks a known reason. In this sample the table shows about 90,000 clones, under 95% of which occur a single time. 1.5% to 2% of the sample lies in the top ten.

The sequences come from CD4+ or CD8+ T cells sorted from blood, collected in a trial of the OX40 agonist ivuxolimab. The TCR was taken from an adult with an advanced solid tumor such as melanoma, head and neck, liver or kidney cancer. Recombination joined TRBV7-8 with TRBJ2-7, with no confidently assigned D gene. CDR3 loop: CASSVSYEQYF. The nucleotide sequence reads TGTGCCAGCAGCGTTTCCTACGAGCAGTACTTC.